The T cell receptor (beta chain) described here comes from a study of cytomegalovirus exposure and HLA in healthy donors. The PCR used 60 Vbeta and 13 Jbeta primers. Here immunoSEQ multiplex PCR was the method, and the copy in TCRdb shows in-frame clones only, minus some. The sample consists of over 100,000 clones, around 81% of them appearing once. CDR1 is MGHRA and CDR2 is YSYEKL in the germline V gene. The CDR3 spans 14 residues. With 5 bases removed from V and 3 bases from J, the gap between germline ends came to 13 bases. What was sequenced was PBMCs. This clonotype was obtained from a young woman in good health and CMV-seronegative. This rearrangement joins TRBV4-1 to TRBJ1-1; perhaps TRBD1 as D (6 bases). CDR3 residues: CASSAQGYHTEAFF. In nucleotides, the CDR3 is TGCGCCAGCAGCGCACAGGGTTATCACACTGAAGCTTTCTTT.